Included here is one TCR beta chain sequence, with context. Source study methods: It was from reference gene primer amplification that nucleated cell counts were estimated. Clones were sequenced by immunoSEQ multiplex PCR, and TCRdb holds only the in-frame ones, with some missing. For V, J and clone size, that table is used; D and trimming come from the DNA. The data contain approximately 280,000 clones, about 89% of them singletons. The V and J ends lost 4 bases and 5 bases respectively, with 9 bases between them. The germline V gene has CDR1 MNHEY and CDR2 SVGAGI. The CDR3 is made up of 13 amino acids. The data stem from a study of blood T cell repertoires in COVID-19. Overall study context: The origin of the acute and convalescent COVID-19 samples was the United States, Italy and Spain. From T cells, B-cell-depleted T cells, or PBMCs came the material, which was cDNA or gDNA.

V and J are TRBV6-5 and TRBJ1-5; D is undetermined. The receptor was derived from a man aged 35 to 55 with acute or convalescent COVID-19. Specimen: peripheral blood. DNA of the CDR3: TGTGCCAGCAGTTGGGAGGTCCATCAGCCCCAGCATTTT. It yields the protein CASSWEVHQPQHF.